The entry that follows covers one T cell receptor beta chain sequence. This entry comes from a study of blood T cell repertoires in COVID-19. Libraries were prepared by immunoSEQ multiplex PCR; TCRdb keeps only in-frame clonotypes and omits some of them. This repertoire shows around 500,000 clones, 88% found once; its top ten account for approximately 2%. This CDR3 comprises 17 residues. CDR1 is LNHDA, CDR2 SQIVND, per germline (reference sequence). Germline trimming cut 8 bases from V and 3 bases from J; bases unmatched to any gene: 12. The origin of this receptor is a woman in her thirties or forties who had recovered from COVID-19. The chain couples TRBV19 to TRBJ2-7; 14 nucleotides align to TRBD2. The sequenced sample was PBMCs or T cells enriched from blood (not recorded which). The CDR3 protein is CASSPTSGRANFYEQYF. CDR3 sequence (DNA): TGTGCCAGTTCCCCGACTAGCGGGAGGGCCAATTTCTACGAGCAGTACTTC.